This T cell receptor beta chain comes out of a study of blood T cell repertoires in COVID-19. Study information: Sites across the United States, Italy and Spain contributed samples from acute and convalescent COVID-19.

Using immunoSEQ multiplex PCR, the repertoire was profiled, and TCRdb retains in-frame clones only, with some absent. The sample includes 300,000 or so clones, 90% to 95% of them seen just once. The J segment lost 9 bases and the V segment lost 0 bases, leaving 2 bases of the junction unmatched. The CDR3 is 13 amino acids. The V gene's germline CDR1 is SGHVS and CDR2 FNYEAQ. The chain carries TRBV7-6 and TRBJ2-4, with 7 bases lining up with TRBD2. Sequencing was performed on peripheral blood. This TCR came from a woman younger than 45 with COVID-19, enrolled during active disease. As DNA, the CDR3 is TGTGCCAGCAGCTTAGCGGGGGGGAGCATTCAGTACTTC. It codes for CASSLAGGSIQYF.